The clone carrying this T cell receptor beta chain was seen repeatedly, ten times or more. Germline lookup yields CDR1 DFQATT and CDR2 SNEGSKA (reference sequence). V was pared by 3 bases and J by 5 bases, with 14 bases between. The CDR3 has 15 amino acids. The sample belongs to a study of T cells in Graves' hyperthyroidism and ophthalmopathy. In the study overall: Peripheral blood sampling occurred at initial diagnosis, before any treatment.

Researchers amplified the TCR beta CDR3 regions from RNA transcripts. A first-round RT-PCR of the TCR CDR3 used the HTBI primer set. One entry per CDR3 protein, called by TCRdb with MiXCR from the multiplex PCR reads. The sample consists of under 350,000 distinct CDR3 sequences, about a sixth of them appearing once. This clonotype originated in a woman aged 60 to 75 with Graves' ophthalmopathy. Sequencing input: blood. The chain has TRBV20-1 and TRBJ1-6; no definite D call. Here the CDR3 DNA reads TGCAGTGCTAGTACCCGAGGGATGAATAATTCACCCCTCCACTTT. Residues: CSASTRGMNNSPLHF.